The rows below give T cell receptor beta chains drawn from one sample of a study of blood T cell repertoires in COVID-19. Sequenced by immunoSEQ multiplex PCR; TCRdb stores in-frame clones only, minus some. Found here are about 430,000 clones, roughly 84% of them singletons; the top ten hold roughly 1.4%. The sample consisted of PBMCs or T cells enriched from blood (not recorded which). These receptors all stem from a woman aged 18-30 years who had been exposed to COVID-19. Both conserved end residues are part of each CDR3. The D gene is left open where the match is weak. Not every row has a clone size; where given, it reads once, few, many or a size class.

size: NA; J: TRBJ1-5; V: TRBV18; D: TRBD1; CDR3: CASSPGQGGSYQPQHF; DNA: TGTGCCAGCTCACCAGGACAGGGAGGGTCCTATCAGCCCCAGCATTTT
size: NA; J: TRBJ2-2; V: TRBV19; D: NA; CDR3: CASSIYQANTGELFF; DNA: TGTGCCAGTAGTATCTACCAGGCGAACACCGGGGAGCTGTTTTTT
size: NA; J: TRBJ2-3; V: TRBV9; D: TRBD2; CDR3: CASSVEGRGGLRDTQYF; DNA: TGTGCCAGCAGCGTTGAAGGGCGGGGGGGCCTACGAGATACGCAGTATTTT
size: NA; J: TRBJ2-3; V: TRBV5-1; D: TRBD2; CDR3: CASSLEPSGRPEYF; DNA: TGCGCCAGCAGCTTGGAGCCTAGCGGGAGGCCGGAGTATTTT
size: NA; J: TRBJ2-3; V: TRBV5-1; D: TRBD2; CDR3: CEAAGTSGEFTDTQYF; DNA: TGCGAAGCAGCGGGGACTAGCGGGGAATTCACGGATACGCAGTATTTT
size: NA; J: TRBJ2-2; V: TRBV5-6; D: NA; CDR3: CASSSIFDRTTGGELFF; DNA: TGTGCCAGCAGCTCAATTTTCGACAGGACCACTGGCGGGGAGCTGTTTTTT
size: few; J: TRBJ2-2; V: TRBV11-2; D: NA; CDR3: CASSTVGELFF; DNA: TGTGCCAGCAGCACTGTCGGGGAGCTGTTTTTT
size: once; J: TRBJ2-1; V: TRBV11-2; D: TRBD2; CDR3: CASSPFYRVAGGSYNEQFF; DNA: TGTGCCAGCAGCCCCTTCTACCGGGTAGCGGGGGGCTCCTACAATGAGCAGTTCTTC
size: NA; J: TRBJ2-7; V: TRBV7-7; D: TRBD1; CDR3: CASSPGTSGGGEQYF; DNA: TGTGCCAGCAGCCCTGGAACTTCAGGGGGCGGCGAGCAGTACTTC
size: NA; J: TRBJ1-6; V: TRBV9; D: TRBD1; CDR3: CASSVTGTVNSPLHF; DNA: TGTGCCAGCAGCGTAACCGGGACAGTTAATTCACCCCTCCACTTT
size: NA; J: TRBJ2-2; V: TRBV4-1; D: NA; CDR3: CASSQSGVGTGELFF; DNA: TGCGCCAGCAGCCAATCGGGAGTGGGAACCGGGGAGCTGTTTTTT
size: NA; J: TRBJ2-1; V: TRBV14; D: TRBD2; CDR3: CASSHSWPDRGLAGSEQFF; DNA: TGTGCCAGCAGCCATTCATGGCCAGACCGAGGACTAGCGGGAAGTGAGCAGTTCTTC
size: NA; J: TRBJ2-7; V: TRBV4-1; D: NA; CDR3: CASSPQGYEQYF; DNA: TGCGCCAGCAGCCCCCAGGGTTACGAGCAGTACTTC
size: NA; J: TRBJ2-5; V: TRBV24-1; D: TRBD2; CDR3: CATSDPGTSGDFQETQYF; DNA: TGTGCCACCAGTGACCCAGGGACTAGCGGGGACTTTCAAGAGACCCAGTACTTC
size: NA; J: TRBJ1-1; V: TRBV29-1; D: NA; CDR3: CSVVPQSNTEAFF; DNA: TGCAGCGTTGTTCCCCAGTCGAACACTGAAGCTTTCTTT
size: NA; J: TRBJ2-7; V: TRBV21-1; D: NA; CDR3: CASSKGGSNEQYF; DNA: TGTGCCAGCAGCAAGGGGGGATCGAACGAGCAGTACTTC
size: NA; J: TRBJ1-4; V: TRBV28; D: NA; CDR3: CASSMPRGGANEKLFF; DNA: TGTGCCAGCAGCATGCCCCGGGGGGGGGCTAATGAAAAACTGTTTTTT
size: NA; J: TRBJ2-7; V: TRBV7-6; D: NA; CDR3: CASSSSGTVYEQYF; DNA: TGTGCCAGCAGCTCATCGGGAACCGTCTACGAGCAGTACTTC
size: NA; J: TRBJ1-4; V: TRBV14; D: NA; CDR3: CASSRPGVFNEKLFF; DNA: TGTGCCAGCAGCCGCCCGGGAGTCTTTAATGAAAAACTGTTTTTT
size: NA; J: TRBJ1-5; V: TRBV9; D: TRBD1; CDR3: CASSVGQGGQPQHF; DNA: TGTGCCAGCAGCGTAGGACAGGGGGGACAGCCCCAGCATTTT
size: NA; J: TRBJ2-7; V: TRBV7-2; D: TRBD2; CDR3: CASSSQRGGTYEQYF; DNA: TGTGCCAGCAGCTCCCAGCGGGGGGGAACCTACGAGCAGTACTTC
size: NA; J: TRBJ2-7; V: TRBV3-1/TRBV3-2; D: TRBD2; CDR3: CASSRERGSSYEQYF; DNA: TGTGCCAGCAGCCGGGAGCGGGGTAGCTCCTACGAGCAGTACTTC
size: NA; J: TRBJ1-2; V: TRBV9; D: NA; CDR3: CASSVAANIANYGYTF; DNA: TGTGCCAGCAGCGTAGCAGCGAACATCGCTAACTATGGCTACACCTTC
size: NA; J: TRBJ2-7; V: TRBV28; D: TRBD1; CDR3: CASRHERTGRLWGTYEQYF; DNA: TGTGCCAGCAGACACGAAAGGACAGGGAGATTGTGGGGGACCTACGAGCAGTACTTC
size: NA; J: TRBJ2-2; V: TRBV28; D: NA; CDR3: CASSGLASPTGELFF; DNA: TGTGCCAGCAGTGGTCTAGCGTCACCCACCGGGGAGCTGTTTTTT
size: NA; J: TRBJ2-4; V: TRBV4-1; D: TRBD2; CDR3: CASSPSMSGGALKNIQYF; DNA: TGCGCCAGCAGCCCTTCTATGAGCGGGGGGGCTCTTAAAAACATTCAGTACTTC
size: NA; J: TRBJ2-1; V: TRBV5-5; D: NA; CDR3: CASSLYLAANEQFF; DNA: TGTGCCAGCAGCTTGTACTTAGCGGCCAATGAGCAGTTCTTC
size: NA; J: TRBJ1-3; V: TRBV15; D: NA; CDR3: CAPVCGYSGNTIYF; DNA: TGTGCCCCGGTGTGCGGATACTCTGGAAACACCATATATTTT
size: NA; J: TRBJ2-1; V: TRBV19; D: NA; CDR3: CASSITGQTIDIYNEQFF; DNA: TGTGCCAGTAGTATTACAGGGCAAACAATTGATATCTACAATGAGCAGTTCTTC
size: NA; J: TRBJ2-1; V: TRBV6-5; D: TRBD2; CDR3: CASSAGVSYNEQFF; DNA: TGTGCCAGCAGCGCGGGAGTTTCCTACAATGAGCAGTTCTTC
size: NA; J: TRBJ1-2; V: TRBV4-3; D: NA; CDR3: CASSQDFGGVSGYTF; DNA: TGCGCCAGCAGCCAAGATTTCGGGGGAGTATCTGGCTACACCTTC
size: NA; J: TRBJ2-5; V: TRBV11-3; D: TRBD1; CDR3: CASSQATGGTQYF; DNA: TGTGCCAGCAGCCAAGCGACAGGGGGTACCCAGTACTTC
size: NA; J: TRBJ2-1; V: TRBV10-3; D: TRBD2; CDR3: CAIKGLEPFHEQFF; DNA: TGTGCCATCAAGGGACTAGAGCCCTTCCATGAGCAGTTCTTC
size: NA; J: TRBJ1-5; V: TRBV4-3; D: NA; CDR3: CASSQDRGFQPQHF; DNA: TGCGCCAGCAGCCAAGATCGGGGTTTTCAGCCCCAGCATTTT
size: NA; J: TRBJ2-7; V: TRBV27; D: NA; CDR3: CASSSQNYEQYF; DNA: TGTGCCAGCAGTTCCCAGAACTACGAGCAGTACTTC
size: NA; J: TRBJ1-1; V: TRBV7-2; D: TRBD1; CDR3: CASSSPGQGQTEAFF; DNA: TGTGCCAGCAGCTCGCCGGGACAGGGGCAAACTGAAGCTTTCTTT
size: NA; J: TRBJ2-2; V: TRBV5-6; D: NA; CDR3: CASSTLSTVPSTGELFF; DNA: TGTGCCAGCAGCACCTTGTCAACTGTCCCTAGCACCGGGGAGCTGTTTTTT
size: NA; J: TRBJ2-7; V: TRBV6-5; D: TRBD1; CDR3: CASSYRGTAYEQYF; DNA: TGTGCCAGCAGTTACAGAGGGACAGCCTACGAGCAGTACTTC
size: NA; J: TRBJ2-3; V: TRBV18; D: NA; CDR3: CASSAGRQGSDTQYF; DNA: TGTGCCAGCTCAGCCGGGAGACAAGGGTCCGATACGCAGTATTTT
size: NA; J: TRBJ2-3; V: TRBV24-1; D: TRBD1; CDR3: CATSEHRGITDTQYF; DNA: TGTGCCACCAGTGAGCACAGGGGTATCACAGATACGCAGTATTTT
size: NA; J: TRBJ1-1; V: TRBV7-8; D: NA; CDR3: CASSLGGPNTEAFF; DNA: TGTGCCAGCAGCTTAGGTGGGCCGAACACTGAAGCTTTCTTT
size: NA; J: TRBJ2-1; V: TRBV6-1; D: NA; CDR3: CASSEAGGLNYNEQFF; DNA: TGTGCCAGCAGTGAAGCAGGAGGACTCAATTACAATGAGCAGTTCTTC
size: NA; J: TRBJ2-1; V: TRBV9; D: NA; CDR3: CASSSGTGEIAGDEQFF; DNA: TGTGCCAGCAGCTCCGGGACAGGGGAAATAGCGGGGGATGAGCAGTTCTTC
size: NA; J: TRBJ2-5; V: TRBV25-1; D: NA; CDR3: CASSVGASQYF; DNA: TGTGCCAGCAGTGTTGGAGCATCCCAGTACTTC
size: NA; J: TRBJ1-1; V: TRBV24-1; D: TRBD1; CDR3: CATRGPGTVDRMNTEAFF; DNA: TGTGCCACCAGGGGCCCTGGGACAGTCGATCGCATGAACACTGAAGCTTTCTTT
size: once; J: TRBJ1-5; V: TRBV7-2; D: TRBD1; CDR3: CASSLGDSPNQPQHF; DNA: TGTGCCAGCAGCTTAGGGGACAGCCCTAATCAGCCCCAGCATTTT
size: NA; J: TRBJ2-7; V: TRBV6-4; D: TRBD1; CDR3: CASSGTGQGIYEQYF; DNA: TGTGCCAGCAGTGGGACCGGACAGGGGATCTACGAGCAGTACTTC
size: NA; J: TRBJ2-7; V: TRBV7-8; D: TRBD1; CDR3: CASSPPTGGRSEQYF; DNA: TGTGCCAGCAGCCCGCCTACAGGGGGCAGGTCTGAGCAGTACTTC
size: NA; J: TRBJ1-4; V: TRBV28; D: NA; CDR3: CASSFILGGGYEKLFF; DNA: TGTGCCAGCAGTTTTATTTTAGGCGGTGGTTATGAAAAACTGTTTTTT
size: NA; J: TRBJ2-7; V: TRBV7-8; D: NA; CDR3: CASSLGSGSWYEQYF; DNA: TGTGCCAGCAGCTTAGGGTCAGGGTCGTGGTACGAGCAGTACTTC
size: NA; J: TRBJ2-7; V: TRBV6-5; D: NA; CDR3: CASSRHRDSEQYF; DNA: TGTGCCAGCAGCCGCCACCGGGACTCCGAGCAGTACTTC
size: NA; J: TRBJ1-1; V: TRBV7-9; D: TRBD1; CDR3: CASSLGQGMNTEAFF; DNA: TGTGCCAGCAGCTTAGGACAGGGAATGAACACTGAAGCTTTCTTT
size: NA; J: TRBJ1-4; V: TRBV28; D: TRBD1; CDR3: CASSFQGEEKLFF; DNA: TGTGCCAGCAGTTTTCAGGGGGAAGAAAAACTGTTTTTT
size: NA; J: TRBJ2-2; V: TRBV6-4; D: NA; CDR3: CASSAIGNTGELFF; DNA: TGTGCCAGCAGTGCCATCGGGAACACCGGGGAGCTGTTTTTT
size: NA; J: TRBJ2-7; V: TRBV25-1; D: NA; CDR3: CASSEYGAGEYF; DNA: TGTGCCAGCAGTGAATATGGGGCAGGGGAGTACTTC
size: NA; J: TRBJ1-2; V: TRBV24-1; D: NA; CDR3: CATSESGDYGYTF; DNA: TGTGCCACCAGTGAGTCAGGGGACTATGGCTACACCTTC
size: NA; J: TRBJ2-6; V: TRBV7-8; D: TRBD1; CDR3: CASSLAGTGTSGANVLTF; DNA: TGTGCCAGCAGCTTAGCTGGGACAGGGACTTCTGGGGCCAACGTCCTGACTTTC